This T cell receptor beta chain was retrieved from a study of metastatic and nonmetastatic thyroid tumors. Turning to the study itself: Patients with malignant and benign thyroid disease provided blood and tumor or nodule tissue, whose repertoires were compared.

The table lists this clone with many counts. As yet, its antigen is unknown. In the authors' methods: A classifier of distant metastasis in papillary thyroid cancer was built from CDR3 differences (across clinicopathological groups). Via MiXCR, TCRdb re-called the PCR reads. What appears here as the V and J calls and clone size reflects TCRdb's work, not the paper's. In the table there are tens of thousands of clones, 15% of which are singletons. CDR1 is SGHAT and CDR2 is FQDESV in the germline V gene (reference sequence). V was pared by 5 bases and J by 5 bases, with 24 bases between. This CDR3 is 17 amino acids long. No patient had received any treatment before thyroid surgery. Regarding the study as a whole: Reports indicated that malignant thyroid tumors showed significantly higher TCR beta diversity than benign nodules did, in blood and tumor.

This sequence joins TRBV11-1 and TRBJ2-5, with D possibly TRBD1 on 5 matching bases. This receptor was obtained from a male donor with papillary thyroid cancer or a benign thyroid nodule (not recorded which). Some clones in this sample may be carry-over from other donors' samples. The sample comprised blood. CDR3 in DNA: TGTGCCAGCAGCCCAACCTCGGACAAGCCTGACCGGGAGACCCAGTACTTC. It is translated as CASSPTSDKPDRETQYF.